One and the same sample provided the 9 T cell receptor beta chains below, sequenced in a study of blood T cell repertoires in COVID-19. The protocol was immunoSEQ multiplex PCR, while the TCRdb copy is restricted to in-frame clones and leaves out a portion. The sample carries 35,000 to 45,000 clones, roughly four fifths recorded once. Sequences were obtained from peripheral blood. These TCRs come from a human donor in a cohort sampled during active or convalescent COVID-19. The donor label of this sample is uncertain.

This chain connects TRBV9 to TRBJ1-3; D ambiguous. This CDR3 contains 14 residues. CDR1 and CDR2 (germline): SGDLS, YYNGEE. V gave up 5 bases and J gave up 1 base, with 10 bases separating them. CDR3 DNA sequence: TGTGCCAGCAGTGCGAGTTGGTCTGGAAACACCATATATTTT. Translated: CASSASWSGNTIYF.

Note on this clone: Being one base from a much bigger clone, this may be a read error. V is TRBV9 and J is TRBJ2-5; the D is unclear. Trimming removed 4 bases at V and 5 bases at J, with 6 bases between. Germline CDR1 reads SGDLS; CDR2 reads YYNGEE. CDR3 length: 11 residues. This CDR3 is CASSRHETQYF. For the CDR3, the DNA is TGTGCCAGCAGCCGACACGAGACCCAGTACTTC.

This rearrangement joins TRBV30 to TRBJ2-2, with a tentative D call TRBD1 (5 bases). The V end lost 5 bases, the J end lost 7 bases, and 17 bases lay between the germline ends. Germline V gene sequence: CDR1 GTSNPN, CDR2 SVGIG (reference sequence). This CDR3 contains 14 residues. This chain's CDR3 is CAWGYLGVSGELFF. The CDR3 nucleotides read TGTGCCTGGGGTTATTTAGGGGTGAGCGGGGAGCTGTTTTTT.

This chain joins TRBV11-2 and TRBJ1-6; D ambiguous. The germline V and J ends were trimmed by 0 bases and 7 bases, with 4 bases remaining between them. The CDR3 is 13 amino acids. The germline gives CDR1 SGHAT, CDR2 FQNNGV. The CDR3 region has the DNA TGTGCCAGCAGCTTAGATCTGAATTCACCCCTCCACTTT. This gives the protein CASSLDLNSPLHF.

In this sample, this clone turned up a few times. Written as DNA, the CDR3 is TGCGCCAGCAGCCCGGACAGGGGAAACTATGGCTACACCTTC. It encodes CASSPDRGNYGYTF. V and J are TRBV5-1 and TRBJ1-2; TRBD1 aligns across 9 bases. The ends lost 4 bases at V and 2 bases at J; junction bases unmatched: 3. Germline CDR1 and CDR2: SGHRS and YFSETQ. CDR3 size: 14 residues.

Note on this clone: Sequence at one end of the junction differs from germline and may be a read error. This sample includes further DNA sequences coding for the same CDR3. This sequence joins TRBV3-1 (or the pseudogene TRBV3-2) and TRBJ1-1, with TRBD1 matching 10 bases. Germline V gives CDR1 LGHDT, CDR2 YNNKEL (reference sequence). The CDR3 length is 17 residues. In DNA, the CDR3 is TGTGCCAGTAGCCCTAGGGACAGGGGTTTCATGAACACTGAAGCTTTCTTT. Protein: CASSPRDRGFMNTEAFF.

This sequence joins TRBV6-5 and TRBJ1-6, with D perhaps TRBD1 (5 bases). Germline V lookup: CDR1 MNHEY, CDR2 SVGAGI. Trimming removed 6 bases at V and 8 bases at J, with 17 bases between. The CDR3 runs 15 residues. The CDR3 coding sequence is TGTGCCAGCAGATCCTACAGGACCCAGGATTCACCCCTCCACTTT. Encoded protein: CASRSYRTQDSPLHF.

The chain has TRBV6-5 and TRBJ2-5; TRBD1 might be the D (7 bases). Trimming stripped 6 bases from V and 9 bases from J, with 14 bases between. Germline V gives CDR1 MNHEY, CDR2 SVGAGI. The CDR3 loop spans 12 amino acids. The CDR3: CASRGTGDSQYF. The CDR3, as DNA: TGTGCCAGCAGGGGCACAGGGGACTCCCAGTACTTC.

This clone came up a few times. The chain carries TRBV19 and TRBJ2-5, with 12 bases lining up with TRBD2. Germline CDR1 and CDR2: LNHDA and SQIVND (reference sequence). This CDR3 region has 13 residues. After removal of 6 bases from V and 7 bases from J, the junction contained 3 bases not matched to a gene. The CDR3 DNA reads as TGTGCCAGTAGCCTGACTAGCGGGGGGACCCAGTACTTC. The encoded protein is CASSLTSGGTQYF.